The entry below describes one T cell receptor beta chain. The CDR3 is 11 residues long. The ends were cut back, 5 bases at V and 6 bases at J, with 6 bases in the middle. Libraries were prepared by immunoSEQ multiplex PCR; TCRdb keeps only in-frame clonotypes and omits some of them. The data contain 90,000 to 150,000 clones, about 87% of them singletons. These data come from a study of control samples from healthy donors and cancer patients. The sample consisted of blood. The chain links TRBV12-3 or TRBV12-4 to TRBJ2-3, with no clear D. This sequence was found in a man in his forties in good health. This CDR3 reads CASSPGDTQYF. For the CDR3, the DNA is TGTGCCAGCAGTCCTGGGGATACGCAGTATTTT.